What follows are 22 T cell receptor beta chains derived from one specimen sequenced in a study of T cell responses to AZD1222 COVID-19 vaccine. Sequencing was performed with immunoSEQ multiplex PCR; in TCRdb, only in-frame clones are kept and a portion is missing. The repertoire consists of 120,000 to 150,000 clones, with about 90% occurring once and the leading ten covering nearly 3.5%. Sequenced here: peripheral blood, sampled on day 0 of AZD1222 vaccination. The receptor source for this set is an adult in good health.

The chain uses TRBV6-6 and TRBJ2-2, with 11 bases matching TRBD2. This CDR3 spans 17 amino acids. The germline CDR1 and CDR2 sequences are MNHNY and SVGAGI (reference sequence). V was clipped by 5 bases and J by 2 bases; unmatched bases: 7. The CDR3: CASSRATSGKNTGELFF. The CDR3 bases are TGTGCCAGCAGTCGCGCGACTAGCGGGAAAAACACCGGGGAGCTGTTTTTT.

The V gene is TRBV28, the J gene TRBJ2-7, with 9 nucleotides matching TRBD1. The CDR3 is made up of 14 amino acids. The germline gives CDR1 MDHEN, CDR2 SYDVKM. The J segment lost 7 bases and the V segment lost 7 bases, leaving 11 bases of the junction unmatched. The CDR3 region is CASTGTGRGGEQYF. The CDR3 DNA reads as TGTGCCAGCACCGGGACAGGGAGAGGGGGGGAGCAGTACTTC.

The chain carries TRBV6-5 and TRBJ2-1, with D unclear. Germline V gives CDR1 MNHEY, CDR2 SVGAGI. Trimming left V 2 bases short and J 6 bases short, with 17 bases between. The CDR3 loop spans 16 amino acids. In nucleotides, the CDR3 is TGTGCCAGCAGTTACGGTACGGGTGGAGTAGGCAATGAGCAGTTCTTC. This sequence encodes CASSYGTGGVGNEQFF.

This clone was recorded only once. The rearrangement joins TRBV5-4 to TRBJ2-3; 11 bases agree with TRBD2. Trimming cost V 2 bases and J 1 base; bases outside gene matches: 6. The CDR3 loop spans 17 amino acids. The germline CDR1 and CDR2 sequences are SGHNT and YYREEE (reference sequence). The CDR3 region is CASSLRLAGGRTDTQYF. In DNA, the CDR3 is TGTGCCAGCAGCTTACGGCTAGCGGGAGGTCGCACAGATACGCAGTATTTT.

The chain employs TRBV27 and TRBJ1-1, with 8 bases identical to TRBD1. This CDR3 is 14 amino acids long. Germline V CDR1 and CDR2: MNHEY, SMNVEV (reference sequence). With 2 bases clipped from V and 5 bases from J, the junction kept 4 bases outside the gene matches. The DNA for the CDR3 is TGTGCCAGCAGTTTACGACAGGGGATAACTGAAGCTTTCTTT. It translates to CASSLRQGITEAFF.

The chain combines TRBV5-4 with TRBJ2-1, with 7 bases lining up with TRBD2. Germline CDR1 reads SGHNT; CDR2 reads YYREEE (reference sequence). V lost 4 bases, J lost 0 bases, and 4 bases stayed unmatched. CDR3 size: 15 residues. Here the CDR3 DNA reads TGTGCCAGCAGCCCGACGGGGGGCTCCTACAATGAGCAGTTCTTC. Protein: CASSPTGGSYNEQFF.

The gene calls are TRBV6-4 and TRBJ2-6; 7 bases line up with TRBD2. This CDR3 spans 17 amino acids. Germline values: CDR1 MRHNA, CDR2 SNTAGT. With 4 bases clipped from V and 0 bases from J, the junction kept 6 bases outside the gene matches. For the CDR3, the DNA is TGTGCCAGCAGTGCGCGCGGGGGAAGCTCTGGGGCCAACGTCCTGACTTTC. Protein: CASSARGGSSGANVLTF.

This CDR3 is CASSLPLAEASDTQYF. CDR3 in DNA: TGTGCCAGCAGCTTACCCCTAGCGGAGGCGTCAGATACGCAGTATTTT. The gene calls are TRBV5-4 and TRBJ2-3; 7 nucleotides line up with TRBD2. CDR3 length: 16 amino acids. CDR1 SGHNT and CDR2 YYREEE come from the germline V gene (reference sequence). V was pared by 2 bases and J by 4 bases, with 10 bases of the junction left unmatched.

By its share, this clone is medium-sized (0.01 to 0.1%). The chain has TRBV4-1 and TRBJ1-3; unclear D gene. The V end was cut by 1 base, the J end by 3 bases, with 4 bases between. The CDR3 totals 13 residues. Germline lookup yields CDR1 MGHRA and CDR2 YSYEKL. CDR3 in DNA: TGCGCCAGCAGCCAAGCGGATGGAAACACCATATATTTT. It encodes CASSQADGNTIYF.

The rearrangement links TRBV15 to TRBJ2-1, with a weak D call TRBD2 (5 bases). The ends were cut back, 1 base at V and 6 bases at J, with 10 bases in the middle. Germline V gives CDR1 LNHNV, CDR2 YYDKDF (reference sequence). The CDR3 runs to 14 residues. The DNA for the CDR3 is TGTGCCACCAGCAGAGCGGGATCTGGCAATGAGCAGTTCTTC. Protein product: CATSRAGSGNEQFF.

V is TRBV27 and J is TRBJ1-6; no clear D. In germline, CDR1 is MNHEY, CDR2 SMNVEV (reference sequence). The CDR3 contains 12 residues. Deletions cut 8 bases from V and 8 bases from J, with 10 bases between. In DNA, the CDR3 is TGTGCCAGCGCGAATCTTGATTCACCCCTCCACTTT. Its protein is CASANLDSPLHF.

The V gene is TRBV5-4, the J gene TRBJ1-2, with 8 bases fitting TRBD1. CDR3 length: 12 amino acids. Trimming took 0 bases from V and 8 from J; bases not matched to a gene: 0. Germline assignment: CDR1 SGHNT and CDR2 YYREEE (reference sequence). CDR3 in DNA: TGTGCCAGCAGCTTGGGGACAGGGGGCTACACCTTC. Residues: CASSLGTGGYTF.

The rearrangement uses TRBV4-1 and TRBJ2-7; 10 nucleotides match TRBD1. This CDR3 comprises 16 residues. Germline CDR1 reads MGHRA; CDR2 reads YSYEKL. V was clipped by 0 bases and J by 3 bases; unmatched bases: 5. The CDR3, as DNA: TGCGCCAGCAGCCAAGACCAGACAGGGGGCTTCTACGAGCAGTACTTC. This gives the protein CASSQDQTGGFYEQYF.

This chain joins TRBV6-4 and TRBJ2-1; 15 bases align to TRBD2. The CDR3 covers 16 residues. CDR1 and CDR2 from the germline V gene are MRHNA and SNTAGT. The ends lost 6 bases at V and 7 bases at J; junction bases unmatched: 7. This chain's CDR3 is CASSPGTSGRLNEQFF. The CDR3 bases are TGTGCCAGCAGCCCCGGGACTAGCGGGAGGTTAAATGAGCAGTTCTTC.

The chain couples TRBV5-1 to TRBJ2-6; 10 nucleotides agree with TRBD1. The germline V gene has CDR1 SGHRS and CDR2 YFSETQ. The CDR3 covers 18 residues. The V segment lost 7 bases and the J segment 2 bases; nucleotides outside the gene matches: 12. CDR3 sequence reads: CASGSPGQGIAGANVLTF. CDR3 nucleotides: TGCGCCAGCGGATCCCCGGGACAGGGGATTGCTGGGGCCAACGTCCTGACTTTC. Combining the CDR3 with reference TRBV5-1 and TRBJ2-6 gives the whole variable domain KAGVTQTPRYLIKTRGQQVTLSCSPISGHRSVSWYQQTPGQGLQFLFEYFSETQRNKGNFPGRFSGRQFSNSRSEMNVSTLELGDSALYLCASGSPGQGIAGANVLTFGAGSRLTVL.

The chain uses TRBV10-1 and TRBJ2-1; no clear D. The germline V gene has CDR1 WNHNN and CDR2 SYGVQD (reference sequence). This CDR3 has 14 residues. The V gene lost 1 base and the J gene lost 9 bases, with 13 bases spanning the gap. The CDR3 DNA is TGCGCCAGCAGTGAGTTTGTGGGAACCGGTGAGCAGTTCTTC. Protein sequence: CASSEFVGTGEQFF.

The rearrangement links TRBV27 to TRBJ2-1, with 10 bases identical to TRBD2. CDR1 MNHEY and CDR2 SMNVEV come from the germline V gene (reference sequence). The CDR3 length is 19 residues. With 2 bases clipped from V and 6 bases from J, the junction kept 16 bases outside the gene matches. The CDR3 nucleotides are TGTGCCAGCAGTTTAGAGGACGGCTATAGCGGGGGGCGATTCAATGAGCAGTTCTTC. This codes for CASSLEDGYSGGRFNEQFF.

The chain uses TRBV7-2 and TRBJ2-1; 10 nucleotides align to TRBD2. Germline V gives CDR1 SGHTA, CDR2 FQGNSA. There are 16 residues in the CDR3. V shed 4 bases and J 5 bases; nucleotides not matched to a gene: 8. CDR3 in amino acids: CASSYSTSGINNEQFF. The CDR3 DNA reads TGTGCCAGCAGCTATTCCACTAGCGGGATTAACAATGAGCAGTTCTTC.

The gene calls are TRBV25-1 and TRBJ2-7; 11 bases are shared with TRBD1. CDR3 length equals 16 residues. Germline lookup yields CDR1 MGHDK and CDR2 SYGVNS. V shed 1 base, J shed 7 bases, and the junction held 9 bases outside the gene matches. The CDR3 is CASSEFSGQGAKEQYF. The CDR3 nucleotides read TGTGCCAGCAGTGAATTTAGTGGACAGGGGGCGAAAGAGCAGTACTTC.

This chain uses TRBV10-1 with TRBJ2-7, with D unresolved. Trimming stripped 7 bases from V and 1 base from J, with 8 bases between. The CDR3 covers 12 residues. CDR1 is WNHNN, CDR2 SYGVQD, per germline (reference sequence). CDR3 residues: CASNEASYEQYF. CDR3 nucleotide sequence: TGCGCCAGCAATGAAGCGTCCTACGAGCAGTACTTC.

The rearrangement uses TRBV7-9 and TRBJ1-2; 8 nucleotides match TRBD1. This CDR3 has 13 residues. V shed 3 bases and J 4 bases; nucleotides not matched to a gene: 1. CDR1 and CDR2 (germline): SEHNR, FQNEAQ (reference sequence). The CDR3 is CASSLDRVYGYTF. The CDR3, as DNA: TGTGCCAGCAGCTTGGACAGGGTCTATGGCTACACCTTC.

This clone showed up just once. J is TRBJ2-7 and V is TRBV14, with TRBD1 matching 8 bases. The V segment lost 2 bases and the J segment 2 bases; nucleotides outside the gene matches: 8. There are 16 residues in the CDR3. CDR1 is SGHDN and CDR2 is FVKESK in the germline V gene. As DNA, the CDR3 is TGTGCCAGCAGCCAAACAGAAACAGGGGGGCCCTACGAGCAGTACTTC. Translated: CASSQTETGGPYEQYF.